These T cell receptor beta chains were read from a single sample in a study of shared clonotypes between healthy human individuals. Only in-frame clones appear in the TCRdb table, and some are missing; sequencing was by immunoSEQ multiplex PCR. This table has 1,500,000 or so clones, roughly 97% appearing once. The sequenced material came from naive CD4+ T cells sorted from blood. These receptors all come from a man aged 25 to 45 in good health. The CDR3 runs from the conserved cysteine through the conserved F or W. The order of the fields is clone size, V gene, J gene, D gene, CDR3 DNA, CDR3 protein. D genes are given only for firm matches. Rows give clone size only sometimes, using once, few, many, or a class for an expanded clone.

clone size: -; V gene: TRBV5-4; J gene: TRBJ1-2; D gene: TRBD1; CDR3 DNA: TGTGCCAGCAGCTTGGCCCCACAGGGGGTTTATGGCTACACCTTC; CDR3 protein: CASSLAPQGVYGYTF
clone size: -; V gene: TRBV10-3; J gene: TRBJ1-2; D gene: -; CDR3 DNA: TGTGCCATCAGTCGTCTCGGGCCTAATGACATTGGGGGCTACACCTTC; CDR3 protein: CAISRLGPNDIGGYTF
clone size: -; V gene: TRBV5-1; J gene: TRBJ1-1; D gene: TRBD1; CDR3 DNA: TGCGCCAGCAGCGATTTCGACAGGGGCGGTGAAGCTTTCTTT; CDR3 protein: CASSDFDRGGEAFF
clone size: once; V gene: TRBV19; J gene: TRBJ2-2; D gene: -; CDR3 DNA: TGTGCCAGTAGTATTGCGTCGGTTCCCGGGGAGCTGTTTTTT; CDR3 protein: CASSIASVPGELFF
clone size: -; V gene: TRBV9; J gene: TRBJ2-7; D gene: -; CDR3 DNA: TGTGCCAGCAGCGTCCGGGACCTCGACTACGAGCAGTACTTC; CDR3 protein: CASSVRDLDYEQYF
clone size: -; V gene: TRBV7-6; J gene: TRBJ2-1; D gene: TRBD2; CDR3 DNA: TGTGCCAGCAGTCAAACTAGCGGGAGGGCCTACAATGAGCAGTTCTTC; CDR3 protein: CASSQTSGRAYNEQFF
clone size: -; V gene: TRBV7-2; J gene: TRBJ2-7; D gene: TRBD2; CDR3 DNA: TGTGCCAGCAGATTAACTAGCGCAAGCTTGTACGAGCAGTACTTC; CDR3 protein: CASRLTSASLYEQYF
clone size: once; V gene: TRBV5-1; J gene: TRBJ1-3; D gene: TRBD1; CDR3 DNA: TGCGCCAGCAGCTTGACAGGGGAGCCCTCTGGAAACACCATATATTTT; CDR3 protein: CASSLTGEPSGNTIYF
clone size: -; V gene: TRBV7-3; J gene: TRBJ1-1; D gene: -; CDR3 DNA: TGTGCCAGCAGCTTGAGAACTCTTGGCACTGAAGCTTTCTTT; CDR3 protein: CASSLRTLGTEAFF
clone size: -; V gene: TRBV18; J gene: TRBJ2-1; D gene: TRBD2; CDR3 DNA: TGTGCCAGCTCACCACCGAGCGGCGGGAGGGCCCGTGAGCAGTTCTTC; CDR3 protein: CASSPPSGGRAREQFF
clone size: -; V gene: TRBV7-3; J gene: TRBJ2-3; D gene: TRBD2; CDR3 DNA: TGTGCCAGCTCTGGGACTAGCGGGAGGGCGGGCACAGATACGCAGTATTTT; CDR3 protein: CASSGTSGRAGTDTQYF
clone size: -; V gene: TRBV7-9; J gene: TRBJ2-2; D gene: TRBD2; CDR3 DNA: TGTGCCAGCAGGGGGACCGGGACTAGCGGGACCGGGGAGCTGTTTTTT; CDR3 protein: CASRGTGTSGTGELFF
clone size: -; V gene: TRBV28; J gene: TRBJ2-7; D gene: TRBD1; CDR3 DNA: TGTGCCAGCAGCTCCGGGACAGGGACAGGTGAGCAGTACTTC; CDR3 protein: CASSSGTGTGEQYF
clone size: -; V gene: TRBV28; J gene: TRBJ1-4; D gene: -; CDR3 DNA: TGTGCCAGCAGTTTATCTCCAACTAATGAAAAACTGTTTTTT; CDR3 protein: CASSLSPTNEKLFF
clone size: -; V gene: TRBV7-9; J gene: TRBJ2-1; D gene: -; CDR3 DNA: TGTGCCAGCAGCAAGACCGTTTCTGAGCAGTTCTTC; CDR3 protein: CASSKTVSEQFF
clone size: -; V gene: TRBV7-6; J gene: TRBJ2-4; D gene: TRBD1; CDR3 DNA: TGTGCCAGCAGCTTAGGAGGGGGCGCAAGTTCCATTCAGTACTTC; CDR3 protein: CASSLGGGASSIQYF
clone size: -; V gene: TRBV7-2; J gene: TRBJ1-5; D gene: -; CDR3 DNA: TGTGCCAGCAGCCGGGGGGGCAATCAGCCCCAGCATTTT; CDR3 protein: CASSRGGNQPQHF
clone size: -; V gene: TRBV18; J gene: TRBJ2-7; D gene: TRBD1; CDR3 DNA: TGTGCCAGCTCCGAGGGACAGGGGGATTTTTACGAGCAGTACTTC; CDR3 protein: CASSEGQGDFYEQYF
clone size: once; V gene: TRBV5-4; J gene: TRBJ1-3; D gene: TRBD1; CDR3 DNA: TGTGCCAGCAGCTCGTCGCTGGACAGGGTAGCTGGAAACACCATATATTTT; CDR3 protein: CASSSSLDRVAGNTIYF
clone size: -; V gene: TRBV28; J gene: TRBJ2-1; D gene: -; CDR3 DNA: TGTGCCAGCAGCCCGACTATTGAGCAGTTCTTC; CDR3 protein: CASSPTIEQFF
clone size: -; V gene: TRBV11-3; J gene: TRBJ1-3; D gene: -; CDR3 DNA: TGTGCCAGCAGCACATACTCTGGAAACACCATATATTTT; CDR3 protein: CASSTYSGNTIYF
clone size: -; V gene: TRBV28; J gene: TRBJ1-2; D gene: TRBD1; CDR3 DNA: TGTGCCAGCAGTCTATGGACAGGACTATATGGCTACACCTTC; CDR3 protein: CASSLWTGLYGYTF
clone size: -; V gene: TRBV28; J gene: TRBJ2-6; D gene: -; CDR3 DNA: TGTGCCAGCAGTTTTTTGCCTGTGGGCTCTGGGGCCAACGTCCTGACTTTC; CDR3 protein: CASSFLPVGSGANVLTF
clone size: -; V gene: TRBV2; J gene: TRBJ1-1; D gene: -; CDR3 DNA: TGTGCCAGCTCCCGTCCGAAGGGAACGAACACTGAAGCTTTCTTT; CDR3 protein: CASSRPKGTNTEAFF
clone size: -; V gene: TRBV28; J gene: TRBJ2-5; D gene: TRBD2; CDR3 DNA: TGTGCCAGCAGCTCCCTGGGACTAGCGGGAGGAGTGGGAGAGACCCAGTACTTC; CDR3 protein: CASSSLGLAGGVGETQYF
clone size: -; V gene: TRBV5-1; J gene: TRBJ1-1; D gene: TRBD1; CDR3 DNA: TGCGCCAGCAGCCGGACAGGGCTGGGGAACACTGAAGCTTTCTTT; CDR3 protein: CASSRTGLGNTEAFF
clone size: -; V gene: TRBV15; J gene: TRBJ2-7; D gene: TRBD2; CDR3 DNA: TGTGCCACCAGCAGAGATTTGCTAGCGGGATCCGAGCAGTACTTC; CDR3 protein: CATSRDLLAGSEQYF
clone size: -; V gene: TRBV28; J gene: TRBJ1-1; D gene: -; CDR3 DNA: TGTGCCAGCAGGGGTGGGTCTTCGAACACTGAAGCTTTCTTT; CDR3 protein: CASRGGSSNTEAFF
clone size: -; V gene: TRBV5-1; J gene: TRBJ2-7; D gene: -; CDR3 DNA: TGCGCCAGCAGCTGGGTCGCGGGACAACAATCCTACGAGCAGTACTTC; CDR3 protein: CASSWVAGQQSYEQYF
clone size: -; V gene: TRBV28; J gene: TRBJ1-5; D gene: -; CDR3 DNA: TGTGCCAGCAGCATAAATACACCGGACCAGCATTTT; CDR3 protein: CASSINTPDQHF
clone size: -; V gene: TRBV13; J gene: TRBJ2-1; D gene: -; CDR3 DNA: TGTGCCAGCAGCTTAGACTGGGGAGGGGACAAGAAAGAGCAGTTCTTC; CDR3 protein: CASSLDWGGDKKEQFF
clone size: once; V gene: TRBV9; J gene: TRBJ1-1; D gene: -; CDR3 DNA: TGTGCCAGCAGCGTAGGGGCAGGGAGGGTGAACACTGAAGCTTTCTTT; CDR3 protein: CASSVGAGRVNTEAFF